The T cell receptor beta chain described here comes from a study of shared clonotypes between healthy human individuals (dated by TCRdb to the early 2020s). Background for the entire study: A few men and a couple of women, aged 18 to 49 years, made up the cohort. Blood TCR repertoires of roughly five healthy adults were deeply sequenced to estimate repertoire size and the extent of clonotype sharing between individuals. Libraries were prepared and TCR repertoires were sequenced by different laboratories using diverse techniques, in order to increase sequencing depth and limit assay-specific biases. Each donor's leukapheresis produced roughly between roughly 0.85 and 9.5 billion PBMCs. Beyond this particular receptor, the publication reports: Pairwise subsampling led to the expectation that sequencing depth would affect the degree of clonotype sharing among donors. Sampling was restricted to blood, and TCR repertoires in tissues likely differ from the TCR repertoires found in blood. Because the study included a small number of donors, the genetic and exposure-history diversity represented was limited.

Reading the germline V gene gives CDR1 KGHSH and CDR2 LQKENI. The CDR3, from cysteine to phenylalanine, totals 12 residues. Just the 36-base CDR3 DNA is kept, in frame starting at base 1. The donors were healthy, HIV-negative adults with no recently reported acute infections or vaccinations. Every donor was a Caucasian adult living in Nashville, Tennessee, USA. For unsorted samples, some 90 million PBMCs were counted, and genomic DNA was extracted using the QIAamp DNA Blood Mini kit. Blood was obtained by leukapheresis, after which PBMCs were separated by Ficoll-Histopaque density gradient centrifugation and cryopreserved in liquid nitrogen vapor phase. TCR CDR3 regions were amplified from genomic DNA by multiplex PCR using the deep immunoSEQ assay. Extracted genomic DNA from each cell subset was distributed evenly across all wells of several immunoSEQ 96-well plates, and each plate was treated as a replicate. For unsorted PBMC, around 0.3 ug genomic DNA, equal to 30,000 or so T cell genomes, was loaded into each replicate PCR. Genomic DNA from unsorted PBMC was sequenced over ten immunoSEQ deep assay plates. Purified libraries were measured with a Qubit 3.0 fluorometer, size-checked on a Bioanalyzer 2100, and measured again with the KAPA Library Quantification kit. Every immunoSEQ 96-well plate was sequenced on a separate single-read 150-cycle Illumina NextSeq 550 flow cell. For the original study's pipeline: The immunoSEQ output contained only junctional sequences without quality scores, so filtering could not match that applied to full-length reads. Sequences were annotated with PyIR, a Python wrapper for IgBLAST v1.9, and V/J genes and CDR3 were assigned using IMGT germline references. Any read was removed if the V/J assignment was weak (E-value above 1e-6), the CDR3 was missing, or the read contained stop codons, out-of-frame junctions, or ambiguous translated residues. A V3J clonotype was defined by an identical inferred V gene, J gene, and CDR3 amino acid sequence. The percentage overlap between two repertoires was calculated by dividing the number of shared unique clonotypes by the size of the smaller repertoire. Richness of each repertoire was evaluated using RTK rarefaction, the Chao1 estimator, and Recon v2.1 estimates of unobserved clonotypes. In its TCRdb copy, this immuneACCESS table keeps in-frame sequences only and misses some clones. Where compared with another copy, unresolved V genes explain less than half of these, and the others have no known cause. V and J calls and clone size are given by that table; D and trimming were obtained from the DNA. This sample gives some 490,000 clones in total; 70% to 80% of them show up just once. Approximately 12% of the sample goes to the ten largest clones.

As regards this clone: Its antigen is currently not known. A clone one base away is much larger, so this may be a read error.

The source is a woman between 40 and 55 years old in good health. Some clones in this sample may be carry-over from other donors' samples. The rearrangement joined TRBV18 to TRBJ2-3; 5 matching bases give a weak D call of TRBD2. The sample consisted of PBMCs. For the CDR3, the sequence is CASSLEADTRYF. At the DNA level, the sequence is TGTGCCAGCTCCCTGGAGGCAGATACGCGGTATTTT.